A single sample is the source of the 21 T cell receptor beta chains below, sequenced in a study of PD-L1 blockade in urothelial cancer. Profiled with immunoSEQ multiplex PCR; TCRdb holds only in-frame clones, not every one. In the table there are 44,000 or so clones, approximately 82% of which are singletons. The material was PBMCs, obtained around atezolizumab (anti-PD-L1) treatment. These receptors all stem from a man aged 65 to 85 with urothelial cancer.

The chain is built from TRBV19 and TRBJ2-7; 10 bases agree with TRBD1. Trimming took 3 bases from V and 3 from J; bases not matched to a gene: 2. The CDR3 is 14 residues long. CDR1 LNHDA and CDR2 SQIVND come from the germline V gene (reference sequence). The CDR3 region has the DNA TGTGCCAGTAGTATCCGGGACAGGGGCTACGAGCAGTACTTC. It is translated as CASSIRDRGYEQYF.

The CDR3 nucleotides are TGTGCCAGTAGTATCCCGGGACAGGGGACCTACGAGCAGTACTTC. Its protein product is CASSIPGQGTYEQYF. This sequence joins TRBV19 and TRBJ2-7, with 10 positions matching TRBD1. Germline-derived CDR1 and CDR2 are LNHDA and SQIVND (reference sequence). CDR3 length: 15 residues. V trimming: 3 bases; J trimming: 2 bases; junction bases outside the gene matches: 4. The full variable domain, rest sourced from reference TRBV19 and TRBJ2-7, is DGGITQSPKYLFRKEGQNVTLSCEQNLNHDAMYWYRQDPGQGLRLIYYSQIVNDFQKGDIAEGYSVSREKKESFPLTVTSAQKNPTAFYLCASSIPGQGTYEQYFGPGTRLTVT.

The CDR3 region is CSANPDSVDTQYF. The CDR3 nucleotides are TGCAGCGCCAACCCCGACAGTGTCGATACGCAGTATTTT. V and J are TRBV29-1 and TRBJ2-3; a possible D gene is TRBD1 (5 bases). Germline V CDR1 and CDR2: SQVTM, ANQGSEA. The CDR3 is made up of 13 amino acids. Trimming took 7 bases from V and 6 from J, leaving 17 bases between them.

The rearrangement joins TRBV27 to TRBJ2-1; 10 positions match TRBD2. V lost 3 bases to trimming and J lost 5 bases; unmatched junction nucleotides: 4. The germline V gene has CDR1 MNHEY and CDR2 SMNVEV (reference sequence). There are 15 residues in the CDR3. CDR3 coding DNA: TGTGCCAGCAGTTTTCCCGGGACTAGCGACAATGAGCAGTTCTTC. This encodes CASSFPGTSDNEQFF.

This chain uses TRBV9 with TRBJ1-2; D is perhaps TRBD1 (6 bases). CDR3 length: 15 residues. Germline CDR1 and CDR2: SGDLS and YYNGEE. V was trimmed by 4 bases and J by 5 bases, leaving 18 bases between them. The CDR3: CASSPDPGEKYGYTF. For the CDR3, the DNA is TGTGCCAGCAGCCCCGACCCAGGGGAGAAGTATGGCTACACCTTC.

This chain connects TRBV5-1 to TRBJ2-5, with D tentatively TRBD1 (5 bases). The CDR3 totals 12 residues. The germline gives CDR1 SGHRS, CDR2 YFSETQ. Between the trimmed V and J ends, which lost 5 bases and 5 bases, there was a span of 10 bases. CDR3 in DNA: TGCGCCAGCAGTACCTCAGGGGAGACCCAGTACTTC. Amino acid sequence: CASSTSGETQYF.

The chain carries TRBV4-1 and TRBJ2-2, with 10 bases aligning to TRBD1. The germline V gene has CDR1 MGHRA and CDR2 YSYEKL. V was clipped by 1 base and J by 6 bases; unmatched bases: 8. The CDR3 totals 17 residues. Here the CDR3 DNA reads TGCGCCAGCAGCCAAGGGGGACAGGGGAGGAGAGCCGGGGAGCTGTTTTTT. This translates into CASSQGGQGRRAGELFF.

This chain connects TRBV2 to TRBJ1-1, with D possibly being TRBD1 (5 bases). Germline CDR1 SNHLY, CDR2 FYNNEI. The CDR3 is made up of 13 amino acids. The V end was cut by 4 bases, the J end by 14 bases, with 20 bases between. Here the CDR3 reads CASSVGGTQFCFF. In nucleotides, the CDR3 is TGTGCCAGCAGTGTCGGGGGAACCCAATTTTGCTTCTTT.

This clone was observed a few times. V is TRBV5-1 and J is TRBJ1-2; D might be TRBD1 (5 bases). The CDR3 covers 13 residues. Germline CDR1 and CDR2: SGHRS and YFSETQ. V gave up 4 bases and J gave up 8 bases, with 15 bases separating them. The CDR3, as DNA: TGCGCCAGCAGCAGGGGCGGGGGGAGCGGCTACACCTTC. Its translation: CASSRGGGSGYTF.

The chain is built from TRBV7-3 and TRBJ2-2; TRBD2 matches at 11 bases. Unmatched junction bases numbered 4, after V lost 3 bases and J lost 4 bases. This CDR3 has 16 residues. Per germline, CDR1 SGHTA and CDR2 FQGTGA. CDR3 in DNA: TGTGCCAGCAGCTTTAGCGGGAGGGCAGCCACCGGGGAGCTGTTTTTT. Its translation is CASSFSGRAATGELFF.

As DNA, the CDR3 is TGTGCCAGCTCACCAAAACAGGGACATAGCTCTGGAAACACCATATATTTT. The encoded protein is CASSPKQGHSSGNTIYF. The gene calls are TRBV18 and TRBJ1-3; TRBD1 might be the D (6 bases). The CDR3 runs 17 residues. Trimming took 2 bases from V and 0 from J, leaving 14 bases between them. Germline V gene data show CDR1 as KGHSH and CDR2 as LQKENI.

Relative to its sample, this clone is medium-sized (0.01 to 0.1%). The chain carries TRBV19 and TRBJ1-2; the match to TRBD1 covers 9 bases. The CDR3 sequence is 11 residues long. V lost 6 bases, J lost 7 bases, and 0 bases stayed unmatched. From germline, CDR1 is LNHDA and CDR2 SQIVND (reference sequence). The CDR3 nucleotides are TGTGCCAGTAGGACAGGGGGTGGCTACACCTTC. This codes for CASRTGGGYTF.

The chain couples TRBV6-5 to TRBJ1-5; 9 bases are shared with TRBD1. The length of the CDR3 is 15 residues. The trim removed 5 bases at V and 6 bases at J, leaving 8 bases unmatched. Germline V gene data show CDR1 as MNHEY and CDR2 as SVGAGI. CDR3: CASSLTGGAGQPQHF. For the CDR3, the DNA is TGTGCCAGCAGTCTCACAGGGGGCGCCGGTCAGCCCCAGCATTTT.

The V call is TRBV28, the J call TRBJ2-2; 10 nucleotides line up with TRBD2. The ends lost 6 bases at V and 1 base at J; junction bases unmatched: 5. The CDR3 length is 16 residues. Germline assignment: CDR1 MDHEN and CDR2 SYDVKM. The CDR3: CASSLRTSGNTGELFF. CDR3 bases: TGTGCCAGCAGCTTAAGGACTAGCGGGAACACCGGGGAGCTGTTTTTT.

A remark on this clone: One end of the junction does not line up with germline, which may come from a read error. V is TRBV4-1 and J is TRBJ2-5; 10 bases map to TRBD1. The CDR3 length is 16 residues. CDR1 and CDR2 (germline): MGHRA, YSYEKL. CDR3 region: CASSRWTGGDQETQYF. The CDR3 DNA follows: TGCGCCAGCAGCCGATGGACAGGGGGTGACCAGGAGACCCAGTACTTC.

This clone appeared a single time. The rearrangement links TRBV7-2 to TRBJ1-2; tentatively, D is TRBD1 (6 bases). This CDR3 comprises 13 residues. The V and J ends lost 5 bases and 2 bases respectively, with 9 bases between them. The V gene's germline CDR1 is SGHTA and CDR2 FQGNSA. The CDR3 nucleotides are TGTGCCAGCAGCCCGGACAGAAACTATGGCTACACCTTC. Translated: CASSPDRNYGYTF.

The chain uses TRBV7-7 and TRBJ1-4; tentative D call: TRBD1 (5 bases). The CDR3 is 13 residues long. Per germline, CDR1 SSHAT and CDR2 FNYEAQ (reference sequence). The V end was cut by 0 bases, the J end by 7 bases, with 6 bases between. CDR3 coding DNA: TGTGCCAGCAGCTTAGCCGGGGGTGAAAAACTGTTTTTT. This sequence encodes CASSLAGGEKLFF.

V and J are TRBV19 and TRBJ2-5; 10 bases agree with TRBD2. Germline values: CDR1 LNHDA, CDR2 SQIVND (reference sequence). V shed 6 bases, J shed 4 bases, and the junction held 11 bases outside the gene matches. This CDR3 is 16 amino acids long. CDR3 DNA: TGTGCCAGTAGCCCCCCCCTAGCGGGAGCGCGAGAGACCCAGTACTTC. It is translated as CASSPPLAGARETQYF.

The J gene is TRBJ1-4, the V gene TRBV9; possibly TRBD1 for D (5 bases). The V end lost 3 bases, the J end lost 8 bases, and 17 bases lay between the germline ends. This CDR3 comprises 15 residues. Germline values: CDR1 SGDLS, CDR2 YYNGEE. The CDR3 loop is CASSGGNTGVEKLFF. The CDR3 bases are TGTGCCAGCAGCGGGGGGAACACGGGAGTGGAAAAACTGTTTTTT.

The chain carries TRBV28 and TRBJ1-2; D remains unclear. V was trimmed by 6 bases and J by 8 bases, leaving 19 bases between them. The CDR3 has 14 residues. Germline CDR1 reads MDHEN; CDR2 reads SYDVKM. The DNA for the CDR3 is TGTGCCAGCAGCCTAATCCCGAGACTACGGGGCTACACCTTC. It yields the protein CASSLIPRLRGYTF.

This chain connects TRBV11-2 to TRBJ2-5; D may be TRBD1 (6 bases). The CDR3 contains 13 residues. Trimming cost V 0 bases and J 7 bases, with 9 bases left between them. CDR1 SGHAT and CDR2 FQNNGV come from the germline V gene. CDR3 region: CASSLDRGGTQYF. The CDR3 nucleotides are TGTGCCAGCAGCTTAGATCGAGGGGGGACCCAGTACTTC.